The rows below give T cell receptor beta chains drawn from one sample of a study of regulatory T cells in long-lasting Graves disease. A single record per CDR3 protein comes from TCRdb applying MiXCR to the multiplex PCR reads. The sample contains roughly 490,000 distinct CDR3 sequences, 20% to 25% of which appear only once. The specimen comprised peripheral blood mononuclear cells (PBMCs), sampled when the disease was refractory, from a patient treated with antithyroid drugs. The receptors were sampled from a female donor with Graves disease. CDR3s include the opening cysteine and the closing phenylalanine or tryptophan. The D gene is left open where the match is weak. Only some rows state a clone size, as once, few, many or a class for expanded clones.

D: NA
J: TRBJ1-5
V: TRBV28
size: many
CDR3: CASSLGVNQPQHF
DNA: TGTGCCAGCAGCCTGGGGGTGAATCAGCCCCAGCATTTT

D: TRBD2
J: TRBJ2-3
V: TRBV6-5
size: NA
CDR3: CASSYRGEDTQYF
DNA: TGTGCCAGCAGTTACCGGGGGGAGGATACGCAGTATTTT

D: TRBD1
J: TRBJ1-6
V: TRBV20-1
size: NA
CDR3: CSAGPTGAYNSPPHF
DNA: TGCAGTGCTGGCCCGACAGGGGCCTATAATTCACCCCCCCACTTT

D: TRBD2
J: TRBJ2-3
V: TRBV12-3/TRBV12-4
size: few
CDR3: CASRPLGTSETDTQYF
DNA: TGTGCCAGCAGGCCCCTCGGGACTAGCGAGACAGATACGCAGTATTTT

D: NA
J: TRBJ1-6
V: TRBV6-4
size: few
CDR3: CASSPGGLNSPLHF
DNA: TGTGCCAGCAGTCCGGGGGGCTTGAATTCACCCCTCCACTTT

D: NA
J: TRBJ2-7
V: TRBV20-1
size: few
CDR3: CSAREAFEQYF
DNA: TGCAGTGCTAGAGAGGCGTTCGAGCAGTACTTC

D: NA
J: TRBJ2-7
V: TRBV6-5
size: many
CDR3: CASSYAQESYEQYF
DNA: TGTGCCAGCAGTTACGCGCAGGAATCCTACGAGCAGTACTTC

D: TRBD2
J: TRBJ2-5
V: TRBV2
size: NA
CDR3: CASSGLAGGPQETQYF
DNA: TGTGCCAGCAGTGGACTAGCGGGGGGGCCCCAAGAGACCCAGTACTTC

D: NA
J: TRBJ1-2
V: TRBV30
size: few
CDR3: CAWFLSGRQTYTF
DNA: TGTGCCTGGTTTCTATCGGGACGGCAGACCTACACCTTC

D: NA
J: TRBJ1-2
V: TRBV19
size: few
CDR3: CASRYGYTF
DNA: TGTGCCAGTAGATATGGCTACACCTTC

D: TRBD1
J: TRBJ1-6
V: TRBV12-3/TRBV12-4
size: many
CDR3: CASSLGQILDSPLHF
DNA: TGTGCCAGCAGTTTGGGACAGATCCTTGATTCACCCCTCCACTTT

D: NA
J: TRBJ1-2
V: TRBV5-1
size: NA
CDR3: CASSLGTAAYGYTF
DNA: TGCGCCAGCAGCTTGGGGACAGCCGCCTATGGCTACACCTTC

D: NA
J: TRBJ1-6
V: TRBV27
size: NA
CDR3: CAKARGRTYNPPLHF
DNA: TGTGCCAAAGCCCGGGGGAGGACCTATAATCCACCCCTCCACTTT

D: TRBD1
J: TRBJ1-2
V: TRBV6-5
size: NA
CDR3: CASSYSRTGVSYGYTF
DNA: TGTGCCAGCAGTTACTCGAGGACAGGGGTGAGCTATGGCTACACCTTC

D: NA
J: TRBJ2-7
V: TRBV6-2/TRBV6-3
size: many
CDR3: CASSSPSFYEQYF
DNA: TGTGCCAGCAGTTCCCCGTCTTTCTACGAGCAGTACTTC

D: TRBD1
J: TRBJ2-7
V: TRBV27
size: few
CDR3: CASSLTGVPYEQYF
DNA: TGTGCCAGCAGTTTGACAGGGGTCCCCTACGAGCAGTACTTC

D: NA
J: TRBJ2-1
V: TRBV24-1
size: few
CDR3: CATSDPSNEQFF
DNA: TGTGCCACCAGTGATCCTAGCAATGAGCAGTTCTTC

D: TRBD2
J: TRBJ2-2
V: TRBV7-9
size: NA
CDR3: CASTLSGGDTGELFF
DNA: TGTGCCAGCACCTTGAGCGGGGGCGACACCGGGGAGCTGTTTTTT

D: NA
J: TRBJ2-1
V: TRBV6-5
size: NA
CDR3: CASSYLPGEGNEQFF
DNA: TGTGCCAGCAGTTATCTTCCAGGGGAGGGCAATGAGCAGTTCTTC

D: NA
J: TRBJ1-1
V: TRBV30
size: NA
CDR3: CAWSRSDVRAFF
DNA: TGTGCCTGGAGTCGGTCCGACGTACGAGCTTTCTTT

D: TRBD2
J: TRBJ2-5
V: TRBV10-3
size: many
CDR3: CAISAGLAGEETQYF
DNA: TGTGCCATCAGTGCGGGGCTAGCGGGAGAAGAGACCCAGTACTTC

D: NA
J: TRBJ2-7
V: TRBV6-1
size: few
CDR3: CASVGDQQVYEQYF
DNA: TGTGCCAGCGTTGGAGACCAACAGGTTTACGAGCAGTACTTC

D: NA
J: TRBJ1-1
V: TRBV2
size: many
CDR3: CASSFLMNTEAFF
DNA: TGTGCCAGCAGCTTTTTAATGAACACTGAAGCTTTCTTT

D: NA
J: TRBJ1-4
V: TRBV4-1
size: NA
CDR3: CASSLARTEKLFF
DNA: TGCGCCAGCAGCCTTGCCCGGACCGAAAAACTGTTTTTT

D: NA
J: TRBJ1-5
V: TRBV12-3/TRBV12-4
size: many
CDR3: CASSFAGRGNQPQHF
DNA: TGTGCCAGCAGTTTCGCAGGTAGGGGGAATCAGCCCCAGCATTTT

D: NA
J: TRBJ1-2
V: TRBV10-3
size: NA
CDR3: CAISPDSFYGYTF
DNA: TGTGCCATCAGCCCGGACAGCTTCTATGGCTACACCTTC

D: NA
J: TRBJ2-7
V: TRBV6-1
size: many
CDR3: CASNLRDKQYF
DNA: TGTGCCAGCAACCTCCGGGACAAGCAGTACTTC

D: NA
J: TRBJ2-7
V: TRBV27
size: many
CDR3: CASSPAVSLYEQYF
DNA: TGTGCCAGCAGTCCCGCGGTCAGTCTATACGAGCAGTACTTC

D: NA
J: TRBJ2-2
V: TRBV7-2
size: few
CDR3: CASSLAAVATGELFF
DNA: TGTGCCAGCAGCTTAGCGGCGGTCGCCACCGGGGAGCTGTTTTTT

D: TRBD1
J: TRBJ2-5
V: TRBV7-8
size: many
CDR3: CASSSRQGPQETQYF
DNA: TGTGCCAGCAGCTCCCGACAGGGTCCCCAAGAGACCCAGTACTTC

D: NA
J: TRBJ2-7
V: TRBV28
size: many
CDR3: CASSLRASVYNEQYF
DNA: TGTGCCAGCAGTTTAAGGGCTAGCGTGTATAACGAGCAGTACTTC

D: NA
J: TRBJ2-7
V: TRBV6-2/TRBV6-3
size: once
CDR3: CSSSYSEGRYEQYF
DNA: TGTTCCAGCAGTTACTCGGAGGGAAGATACGAGCAGTACTTC

D: NA
J: TRBJ1-3
V: TRBV12-3/TRBV12-4
size: NA
CDR3: CASSFSRHTSGNTIYF
DNA: TGTGCCAGCAGTTTTTCAAGACATACCTCTGGAAACACCATATATTTT

D: TRBD1
J: TRBJ2-4
V: TRBV11-2
size: many
CDR3: CASSLTGESNIQYF
DNA: TGTGCCAGCAGCTTAACAGGGGAGTCAAACATTCAGTACTTC

D: NA
J: TRBJ1-1
V: TRBV6-1
size: many
CDR3: CASNRQENTEAFF
DNA: TGTGCCAGCAATCGACAGGAAAACACTGAAGCTTTCTTT

D: NA
J: TRBJ2-5
V: TRBV5-1
size: few
CDR3: CASSPLLGGETQYF
DNA: TGCGCCAGCAGCCCCCTGCTCGGGGGAGAGACCCAGTACTTC

D: NA
J: TRBJ2-5
V: TRBV28
size: many
CDR3: CASSLIRQDQETQYF
DNA: TGTGCCAGCAGTTTAATACGACAGGACCAAGAGACCCAGTACTTC